The clone carrying this TCR beta chain was counted a few times. Its antigen is unknown. Per the germline V gene, CDR1 is GTSNPN and CDR2 is SVGIG (reference sequence). The CDR3 sequence is 13 residues long. Trimming took off 1 base at V and 4 bases at J, with 8 bases between the two ends. A universal primer site came from template switching; cDNA carried unique molecular identifiers. TCRdb redid the calling of the 5' RACE reads with MiXCR, one entry per CDR3 protein. The data hold about 200,000 distinct CDR3 sequences, with 6.5% to 8.5% observed a single time. The sample originates from a study of identical twins. The study, taken as a whole, reports: With beta out-of-frame sequences, excess sharing by twins was weaker. A cross-sectional statistical analysis, not follow-up of the same donors, supported the conclusions. Zero-insertion results could be subject to partial confounding by invariant MAIT and iNKT cells.

The data were also submitted as part of a second study, on yellow fever vaccine responses in identical twins.

This chain uses TRBV30 with TRBJ1-5; D remains unclear. The sequencing input was memory (CD45RO+) T cells sorted from blood. The source is a woman aged 18-30 years in good health. The CDR3 loop reads CAWSGTENQPQHF. The DNA for the CDR3 is TGTGCCTGGAGTGGAACAGAAAATCAGCCCCAGCATTTT.